The following is a T cell receptor beta chain sequence with its context. What it binds is not known. This specimen comes from a study of cytomegalovirus exposure and HLA in healthy donors. Study observations and caveats: The listing of fewer than 200 TCR beta chains classed them as cytomegalovirus-associated.

Vbeta (60) and Jbeta (13) primers were used in the PCR. TCRdb keeps only in-frame clones here, not all; method: immunoSEQ multiplex PCR. The table lists under 65,000 clones. The trim removed 4 bases at V and 8 bases at J, leaving 2 bases unmatched. CDR3 length: 11 residues. Per the germline V gene, CDR1 is SQVTM and CDR2 is ANQGSEA. The TCR originated in a woman under 30 in good health and CMV-seronegative. The chain uses TRBV29-1 and TRBJ2-4; TRBD1 aligns across 7 bases. Input material: PBMCs. CDR3 sequence reads: CSVGTGDIQYF. The CDR3 DNA reads TGCAGCGTTGGGACAGGAGACATTCAGTACTTC. Full variable domain (rest looked up from reference TRBV29-1 and TRBJ2-4): SAVISQKPSRDICQRGTSLTIQCQVDSQVTMMFWYRQQPGQSLTLIATANQGSEATYESGFVIDKFPISRPNLTFSTLTVSNMSPEDSSIYLCSVGTGDIQYFGAGTRLSVL.